These 12 T cell receptor beta chains share one sample of origin, sequenced in a study of beta chain features in type 1 diabetes. Study-level findings and limits: Moderate yet significant TCRB CDR3 shortening was seen in Type 1 diabetes patients in all four CD4+ subsets.

Expressed TCRB transcripts were sequenced because the entire RNA isolate underwent reverse transcription. Profiling relied on immunoSEQ multiplex PCR, and the TCRdb table lists in-frame clones only, not all of them. Altogether around 14,000 clones are present, about 72% being singletons, with the ten largest covering roughly 0.33%. Antigens for these TCRs are unknown. Sequenced input: stem cell memory CD4+ T cells from blood. The source of these receptors is a woman between 18 and 29 years old with type 1 diabetes.

This clone was detected only once. V and J are TRBV6-5 and TRBJ1-1; D remains unclear. This CDR3 contains 13 residues. V gave up 6 bases and J gave up 0 bases, with 8 bases separating them. Germline assignment: CDR1 MNHEY and CDR2 SVGAGI. In DNA, the CDR3 is TGTGCCAGCAGAATAACAGTGAACACTGAAGCTTTCTTT. As protein: CASRITVNTEAFF.

J is TRBJ2-1 and V is TRBV9; the match to TRBD2 covers 7 bases. V shed 3 bases, J shed 1 base, and the junction held 1 base outside the gene matches. This CDR3 has 14 amino acids. CDR1 and CDR2 from the germline V gene are SGDLS and YYNGEE. The CDR3 coding sequence is TGTGCCAGCAGCGAGCGGGAATCCTACAATGAGCAGTTCTTC. Protein sequence: CASSERESYNEQFF.

The CDR3 spells CASRRASGGSPLHF. CDR3 sequence (DNA): TGCGCCAGTAGACGGGCCTCGGGGGGATCACCCCTCCACTTT. The chain joins TRBV23-1 to TRBJ1-6; weak D call: TRBD1 (5 bases). TRBV23-1 is flagged as an ORF with uncertain function. The CDR3 sequence is 14 residues long. The V gene lost 9 bases and the J gene lost 10 bases, with 19 bases spanning the gap.

V and J are TRBV6-5 and TRBJ2-1; D is possibly TRBD1 (5 bases). CDR3 length equals 16 residues. V lost 0 bases and J lost 0, with 9 bases in between. Germline CDR1 reads MNHEY; CDR2 reads SVGAGI. Written as DNA, the CDR3 is TGTGCCAGCAGTTACTCGGGGCCTAGCTCCTACAATGAGCAGTTCTTC. It translates to CASSYSGPSSYNEQFF.

DNA for the CDR3: TGTGCCAGTAGCCCAGGGGCTAGCGGTAGCACAGATACGCAGTATTTT. It encodes CASSPGASGSTDTQYF. The chain carries TRBV19 and TRBJ2-3; D may be TRBD2 (7 bases). The V gene's germline CDR1 is LNHDA and CDR2 SQIVND (reference sequence). Trimming shortened V by 6 bases and J by 0 bases, and 16 bases separated the two germline ends. The CDR3 contains 16 residues.

The rearrangement uses TRBV11-2 and TRBJ2-2; 8 nucleotides line up with TRBD1. Germline CDR1 SGHAT, CDR2 FQNNGV. V shed 0 bases and J 4 bases; nucleotides not matched to a gene: 4. The CDR3 is 16 amino acids. This chain's CDR3 is CASSLEDRGGTGELFF. The CDR3 DNA follows: TGTGCCAGCAGCTTAGAAGACAGGGGCGGCACCGGGGAGCTGTTTTTT.

The genes are TRBV9 and TRBJ2-5, with 7 bases matching TRBD1. CDR3 length: 14 residues. Per germline, CDR1 SGDLS and CDR2 YYNGEE. The V gene end was trimmed by 4 bases and the J gene end by 7 bases; junction bases not matched to a gene: 10. In nucleotides, the CDR3 is TGTGCCAGCAGCCCAAGACAGGGCTTCGGGACCCAGTACTTC. The encoded protein is CASSPRQGFGTQYF.

V usage is TRBV30 and J usage is TRBJ2-3; D may be TRBD2 (6 bases). CDR3 length: 12 amino acids. CDR1 is GTSNPN, CDR2 SVGIG, per germline (reference sequence). The V gene lost 1 base and the J gene lost 6 bases, with 8 bases spanning the gap. CDR3 sequence reads: CAWSAGSDTQYF. CDR3 bases: TGTGCCTGGAGTGCCGGGAGCGATACGCAGTATTTT. Supplemented by reference TRBV30 and TRBJ2-3, the full variable domain reads SQTIHQWPATLVQPVGSPLSLECTVEGTSNPNLYWYRQAAGRGLQLLFYSVGIGQISSEVPQNLSASRPQDRQFILSSKKLLLSDSGFYLCAWSAGSDTQYFGPGTRLTVL.

The chain recombines TRBV6-5 with TRBJ1-2; D unclear. The germline V gene has CDR1 MNHEY and CDR2 SVGAGI. Trimming removed 10 bases from V and 8 bases from J, with 20 bases in between. CDR3 length: 13 amino acids. Written as DNA, the CDR3 is TGTGCCATCAGCCTACCCTCAAAACTCGGCTACACCTTC. The encoded protein is CAISLPSKLGYTF.

The chain joins TRBV27 to TRBJ2-3, with 7 bases identical to TRBD1. Germline CDR1 and CDR2: MNHEY and SMNVEV (reference sequence). Germline trimming cut 1 base from V and 4 bases from J; bases unmatched to any gene: 5. CDR3 length equals 15 residues. The CDR3 is CASSLWGQGADTQYF. The DNA for the CDR3 is TGTGCCAGCAGTTTATGGGGCCAGGGGGCAGATACGCAGTATTTT.

The chain is built from TRBV2 and TRBJ1-5; D perhaps matches TRBD1 (6 bases). From germline, CDR1 is SNHLY and CDR2 FYNNEI. V was cut by 4 bases and J by 0 bases, with 10 bases left in between. The CDR3 contains 15 residues. The CDR3 protein is CASSAGTSSNQPQHF. For the CDR3, the DNA is TGTGCCAGCAGTGCTGGGACATCTAGCAATCAGCCCCAGCATTTT.

V is TRBV4-3 and J is TRBJ2-1; 9 bases are a match to TRBD2. With 0 bases clipped from V and 7 bases from J, the junction kept 7 bases outside the gene matches. CDR1 LGHNA and CDR2 YSLEER come from the germline V gene. The CDR3 is made up of 16 amino acids. The CDR3 DNA follows: TGCGCCAGCAGCCAAGAACCTAGCGGGATTAATAATGAGCAGTTCTTC. Translated: CASSQEPSGINNEQFF.